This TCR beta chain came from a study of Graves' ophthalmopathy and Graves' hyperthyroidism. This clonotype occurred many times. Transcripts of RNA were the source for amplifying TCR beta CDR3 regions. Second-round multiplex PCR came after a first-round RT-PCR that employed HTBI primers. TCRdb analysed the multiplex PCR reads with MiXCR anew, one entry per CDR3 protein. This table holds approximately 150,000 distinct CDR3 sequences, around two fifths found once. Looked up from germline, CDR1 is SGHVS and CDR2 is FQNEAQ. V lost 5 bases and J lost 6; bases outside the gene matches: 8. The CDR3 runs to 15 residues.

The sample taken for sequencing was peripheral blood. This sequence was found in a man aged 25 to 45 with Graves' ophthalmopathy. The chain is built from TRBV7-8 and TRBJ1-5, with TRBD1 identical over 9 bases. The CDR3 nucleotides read TGTGCCAGCAGCCGCGGACAGGGGTGGATTCAGCCCCAGCATTTT. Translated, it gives CASSRGQGWIQPQHF. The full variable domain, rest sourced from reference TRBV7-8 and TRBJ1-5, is GAGVSQSPRYKVAKRGQDVALRCDPISGHVSLFWYQQALGQGPEFLTYFQNEAQLDKSGLPSDRFFAERPEGSVSTLKIQRTQQEDSAVYLCASSRGQGWIQPQHFGDGTRLSIL.